This T cell receptor (beta chain) was recorded in a study of high-grade serous ovarian cancer treatment subgroups. Whole-study results and caveats: Repertoire analysis covered CDR3 alone, not CDR1 or CDR2. Spatial context was lost because tumors were sequenced in bulk. Repertoire similarity ranged roughly 0.1 to 0.85 between tumors of one patient. Higher neoantigen levels went with greater TCR clonal relatedness.

On this clone: Its specificity is not known.

Measured with immunoSEQ multiplex PCR; TCRdb has only the in-frame clones, and not every one. The sample yields roughly 8,300 clones, 50% to 75% seen once. Tumor samples were taken before definitive surgery or chemotherapy. The sequence derives from a human donor with high-grade serous ovarian cancer. The material sequenced was tumor tissue.

CDR3 DNA sequence: TGTGCCAGCACCCCTCCCCCGGCTCCAGCCTACGAGCAGTACTTC. Protein product: CASTPPPAPAYEQYF. V gene TRBV27 combines with J gene TRBJ2-7; no firm D call. V gave up 7 bases and J gave up 2 bases, with 18 bases separating them. Germline-derived CDR1 and CDR2 are MNHEY and SMNVEV (reference sequence). The CDR3 runs 15 residues.